This T cell receptor beta chain came from a study of blood T cell repertoires in COVID-19. In the study overall: From the United States, Italy and Spain came samples of acute and convalescent COVID-19.

This clone has only one observation. In the original analysis: Reference gene primer amplification gave estimated nucleated cell counts. Generated by immunoSEQ multiplex PCR, the TCRdb table keeps only in-frame clones and is missing some. The D gene and trimming were derived from the DNA, and the V and J assignments and clone size from that table. The sample holds 300,000 to 350,000 clones, approximately 88% seen once. Enrolled through a virtual design, the participants were between about 18 and 100 years of age and came from approximately 25 US areas. Participants' reported clinical history set cohort assignment. Germline assignment: CDR1 SGHDT and CDR2 YYEEEE. J lost 9 bases, V lost 7 bases, and 14 bases had no gene match. The CDR3 contains 14 residues.

The sequence came from a man aged 25-45 years who had recovered from COVID-19. The chain links TRBV5-6 to TRBJ1-2; TRBD1 agrees at 8 bases. Sequenced material: PBMCs or T cells enriched from blood (not recorded which). The chain's CDR3 is CASSRDRTTSRYTF. The CDR3 DNA follows: TGTGCCAGCTCGAGGGACAGGACTACATCGCGCTACACCTTC. Full variable domain (remainder filled in from reference TRBV5-6 and TRBJ1-2): DAGVTQSPTHLIKTRGQQVTLRCSPKSGHDTVSWYQQALGQGPQFIFQYYEEEERQRGNFPDRFSGHQFPNYSSELNVNALLLGDSALYLCASSRDRTTSRYTFGSGTRLTVV.